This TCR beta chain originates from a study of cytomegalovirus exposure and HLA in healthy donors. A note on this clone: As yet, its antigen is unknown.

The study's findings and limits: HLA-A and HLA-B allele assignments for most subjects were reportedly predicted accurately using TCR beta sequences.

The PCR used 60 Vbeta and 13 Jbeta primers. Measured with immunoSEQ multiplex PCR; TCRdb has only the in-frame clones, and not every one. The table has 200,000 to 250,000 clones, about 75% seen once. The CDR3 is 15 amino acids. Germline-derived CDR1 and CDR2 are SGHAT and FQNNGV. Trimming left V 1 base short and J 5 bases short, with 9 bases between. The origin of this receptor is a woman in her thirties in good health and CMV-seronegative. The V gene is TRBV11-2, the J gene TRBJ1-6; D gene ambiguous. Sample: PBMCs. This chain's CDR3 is CASSLAWSDNSPLHF. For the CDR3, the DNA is TGTGCCAGCAGCTTAGCCTGGTCGGATAATTCACCCCTCCACTTT.